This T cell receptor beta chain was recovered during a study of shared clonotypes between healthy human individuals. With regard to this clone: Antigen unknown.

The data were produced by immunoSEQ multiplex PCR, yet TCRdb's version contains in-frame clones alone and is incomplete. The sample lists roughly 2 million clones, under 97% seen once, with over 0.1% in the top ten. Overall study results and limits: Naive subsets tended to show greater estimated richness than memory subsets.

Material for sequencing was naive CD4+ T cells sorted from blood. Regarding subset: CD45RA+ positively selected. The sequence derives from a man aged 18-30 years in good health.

In DNA, the CDR3 is TGCGCCAGCAGCCAAGAAGAGGGAGGGAGGGATACGCAGTATTTT. Its translation is CASSQEEGGRDTQYF. V gene TRBV4-3 combines with J gene TRBJ2-3; TRBD2 matches 7 bases. The CDR3 extends over 15 amino acids. The V segment lost 0 bases and the J segment 6 bases; nucleotides outside the gene matches: 6. Germline-derived CDR1 and CDR2 are LGHNA and YSLEER.